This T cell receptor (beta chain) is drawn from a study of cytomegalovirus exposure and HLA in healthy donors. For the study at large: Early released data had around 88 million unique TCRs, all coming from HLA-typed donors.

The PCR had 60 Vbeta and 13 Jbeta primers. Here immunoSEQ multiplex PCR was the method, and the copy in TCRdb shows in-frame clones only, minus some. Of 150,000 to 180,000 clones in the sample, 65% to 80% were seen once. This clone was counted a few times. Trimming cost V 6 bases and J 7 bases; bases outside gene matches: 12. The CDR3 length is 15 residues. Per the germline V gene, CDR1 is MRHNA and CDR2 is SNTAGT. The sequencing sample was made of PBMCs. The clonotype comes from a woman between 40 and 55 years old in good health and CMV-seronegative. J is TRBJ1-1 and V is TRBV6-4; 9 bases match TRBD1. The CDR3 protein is CASSSFGTGMSEAFF. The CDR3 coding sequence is TGTGCCAGCAGCTCTTTCGGGACAGGGATGAGTGAAGCTTTCTTT.